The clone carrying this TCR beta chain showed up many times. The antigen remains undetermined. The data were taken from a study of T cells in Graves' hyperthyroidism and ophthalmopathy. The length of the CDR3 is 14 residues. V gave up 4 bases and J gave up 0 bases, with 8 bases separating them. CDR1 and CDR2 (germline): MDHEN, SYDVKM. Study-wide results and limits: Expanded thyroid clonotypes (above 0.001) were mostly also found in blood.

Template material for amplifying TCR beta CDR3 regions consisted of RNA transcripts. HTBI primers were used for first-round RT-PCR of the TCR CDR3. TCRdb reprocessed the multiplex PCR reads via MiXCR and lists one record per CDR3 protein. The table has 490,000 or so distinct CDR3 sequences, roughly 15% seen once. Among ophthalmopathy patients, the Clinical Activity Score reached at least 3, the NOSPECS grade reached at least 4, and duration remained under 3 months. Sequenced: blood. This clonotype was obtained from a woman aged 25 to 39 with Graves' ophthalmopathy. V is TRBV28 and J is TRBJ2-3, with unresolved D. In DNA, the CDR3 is TGTGCCAGCAGTTCCAAGACTAGCACAGATACGCAGTATTTT. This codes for CASSSKTSTDTQYF. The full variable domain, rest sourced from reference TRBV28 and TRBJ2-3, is DVKVTQSSRYLVKRTGEKVFLECVQDMDHENMFWYRQDPGLGLRLIYFSYDVKMKEKGDIPEGYSVSREKKERFSLILESASTNQTSMYLCASSSKTSTDTQYFGPGTRLTVL.